This T cell receptor (beta chain) was recovered during a study of blood T cells in healthy people across ages. The people who gave samples were healthy Caucasians from Russia, aged roughly 6 to 90. Germline V gene data show CDR1 as DFQATT and CDR2 as SNEGSKA (reference sequence). The CDR3 spans 17 residues. The V gene end was trimmed by 2 bases and the J gene end by 9 bases; junction bases not matched to a gene: 16. With a J-beta primer mix and a sample-barcoded 5' primer, a second PCR ran roughly 7 to 11 cycles. Every cDNA was tagged by a template-switch adaptor with 12 random nucleotides. TCRdb independently ran MiXCR on the 5' RACE reads; one entry per CDR3 protein. The sample has roughly 1,500,000 distinct CDR3 sequences, 35% to 45% seen once.

Sequences were obtained from blood. The chain couples TRBV20-1 to TRBJ1-6; 7 positions match TRBD1. This TCR was sampled from a woman between 18 and 29 years old in good health. The CDR3 coding sequence is TGCAGTGCTAGACCACCAATGGAGGGGGCATTTAGTTCACCCCTCCACTTT. It encodes CSARPPMEGAFSSPLHF.